Below, 9 T cell receptor beta chains from the same sample are listed, as sequenced in a study of beta chain features in type 1 diabetes. As every portion of the isolated RNA was reverse transcribed, the sequencing read expressed TCRB transcripts. Profiling relied on immunoSEQ multiplex PCR, and the TCRdb table lists in-frame clones only, not all of them. Found here are 300,000 to 450,000 clones, around a fifth of them singletons; the top ten hold approximately 0.043%. The specimen was naive CD4+ T cells from blood. The receptors derive from a woman under 30 in good health.

This clone showed up just a few times. The chain couples TRBV19 to TRBJ2-7; no clear D. With 4 bases removed from V and 2 bases from J, the gap between germline ends came to 9 bases. This CDR3 has 13 amino acids. CDR1 and CDR2 (germline): LNHDA, SQIVND (reference sequence). As DNA, the CDR3 is TGTGCCAGTAGTAGAGACGGAGCCTACGAGCAGTACTTC. Translating it yields CASSRDGAYEQYF.

The chain recombines TRBV7-2 with TRBJ2-6; TRBD2 aligns across 7 bases. Per germline, CDR1 SGHTA and CDR2 FQGNSA. The CDR3 sequence is 16 residues long. Losses at the gene ends were 6 bases for V and 2 bases for J; bases not matched to a gene: 7. CDR3 in amino acids: CASSTSGTAGANVLTF. CDR3 nucleotides: TGTGCCAGCAGTACCAGCGGGACCGCTGGGGCCAACGTCCTGACTTTC.

This clone was seen only a few times. The chain is built from TRBV10-3 and TRBJ2-3, with a weak D call TRBD2 (5 bases). Trimming took 4 bases from V and 4 from J, leaving 12 bases between them. CDR3 length equals 14 residues. Germline CDR1 and CDR2: ENHRY and SYGVKD. CDR3 residues: CAISASSTADTQYF. DNA of the CDR3: TGTGCCATCAGTGCATCTAGCACAGCAGATACGCAGTATTTT.

This clone was seen only a few times. V and J are TRBV18 and TRBJ1-6, with 7 bases lining up with TRBD1. CDR1 is KGHSH and CDR2 is LQKENI in the germline V gene. CDR3 length: 15 amino acids. V shed 6 bases and J 7 bases; nucleotides not matched to a gene: 9. The CDR3 here is CASSDRGQTNSPLHF. The CDR3 DNA reads as TGTGCCAGCTCTGACCGGGGACAGACCAATTCACCCCTCCACTTT.

A few counts support this clone. The chain is built from TRBV7-9 and TRBJ2-7; perhaps TRBD1 as D (6 bases). The germline V gene has CDR1 SEHNR and CDR2 FQNEAQ (reference sequence). The CDR3 has 14 residues. The V gene lost 5 bases and the J gene lost 4 bases, with 15 bases spanning the gap. The CDR3 protein is CASSPGVSGYEQYF. In DNA form, the CDR3 reads TGTGCCAGCAGCCCAGGGGTCTCTGGGTACGAGCAGTACTTC.

There are a few counts of this clone. The chain recombines TRBV14 with TRBJ1-5; no firm D call. Looked up from germline, CDR1 is SGHDN and CDR2 is FVKESK. CDR3 length: 13 amino acids. V was clipped by 1 base and J by 6 bases, with 7 bases between them. The CDR3 reads CASSQGGFQPQHF. As DNA, the CDR3 is TGTGCCAGCAGCCAAGGAGGGTTTCAGCCCCAGCATTTT.

This clone was observed a few times. V usage is TRBV20-1 and J usage is TRBJ1-2; D may be TRBD1 (6 bases). The CDR3 is 11 amino acids. The V end lost 6 bases, the J end lost 8 bases, and 13 bases lay between the germline ends. The V gene's germline CDR1 is DFQATT and CDR2 SNEGSKA (reference sequence). CDR3 coding DNA: TGCAGTGCCCGGACAGCGGACGGCTACACCTTC. Translated: CSARTADGYTF.

This clone showed up just a few times. V gene TRBV7-9 combines with J gene TRBJ2-3; 13 bases are a match to TRBD2. The CDR3 contains 19 residues. Germline assignment: CDR1 SEHNR and CDR2 FQNEAQ (reference sequence). Unmatched junction bases numbered 14, after V lost 6 bases and J lost 2 bases. For the CDR3, the DNA is TGTGCCAGCAGATCCGGACTAGCGGGAGACTTCCCCTCCACAGATACGCAGTATTTT. Translation gives CASRSGLAGDFPSTDTQYF.

This clone was detected a few times. The chain uses TRBV30 and TRBJ2-5, with a possible D match to TRBD2 (6 bases). The CDR3 has 14 residues. CDR1 and CDR2 (germline): GTSNPN, SVGIG (reference sequence). Trimming removed 3 bases at V and 1 base at J, with 12 bases between. This CDR3 reads CAWRGLGGQETQYF. CDR3 coding DNA: TGTGCCTGGAGGGGGTTGGGGGGCCAAGAGACCCAGTACTTC.